The sequence of this T cell receptor (beta chain) was determined in a study of cytomegalovirus exposure and HLA in healthy donors. Clones were sequenced by immunoSEQ multiplex PCR, and TCRdb holds only the in-frame ones, with some missing. The sample holds some 120,000 clones; 88% are singletons and the top ten take approximately 1.3%. As for this clone: The antigen is undetermined.

General study results and limits: With high specificity and sensitivity, the classifier reportedly diagnosed cytomegalovirus status.

This sequence was found in a man between 25 and 39 years old in good health and CMV-seronegative. Sequencing was performed on PBMCs.

As DNA, the CDR3 is TGTGCCAGCAGCCCTAGATATAGCGGGATGGGAAATACGCAGTATTTT. This encodes CASSPRYSGMGNTQYF. V gene TRBV7-3 combines with J gene TRBJ2-3, with 8 positions matching TRBD2. The CDR3 has 16 amino acids. Trimming removed 5 bases from V and 7 bases from J; junction bases left unmatched: 14. Germline V gene lookup returns CDR1 SGHTA and CDR2 FQGTGA.